Given below is one T cell receptor (beta chain) in context. Its specific antigen is unknown. One base away lies a much larger clone, so this may be a sequencing read error. These data come from a study of molecular identifiers for immune sequencing clone quantification (dated by TCRdb to 2016 to 2019). At the level of the whole study: For a replicate experiment, the RNA from either approximately 20,000 or 100,000 naive CD8 T cells was divided into five aliquots, and four of those aliquots went on to sequencing. This methods study used CD8 T cells to benchmark TCR RNA copy counting and molecular-identifier clustering-based TCR repertoire sequencing (MIDCIRS). General study outcomes and caveats: About 3 recovered TCR RNA copies per cell were obtained by modeling, versus approximately 10 by digital PCR, implying a capture efficiency of about 30%. The naive libraries included spiked-in Jurkat TCR RNA (more than nine copies' worth), and this Jurkat TCR RNA is not part of the donor repertoire. Highly expanded clone sizes could be underestimated if identical TCR molecules share a barcode. Spiked-in Jurkat TCR RNA equivalent to a single cell was reported to be detectable even among approximately 1 million naive CD8 T cells. Without barcode sub-clustering, chimeric consensus sequences inflated TCR diversity; chimeras reached as high as 47%. In CMV-specific effector cells, clones with more than 20 RNA copies contained over 98% of molecules, whereas in naive cells such clones contained under 1% of molecules.

The library came from PCR. TCRdb records NextSeq 500 as the sequencer. Preparation of bulk TCR libraries followed a previously described approach, with the TCR primers listed in Table S5. Total RNA was purified with the Qiagen AllPrep DNA/RNA kit. Reads from multiple sequencing runs of the same library were pooled before analysis. In the authors' own workflow: Only reads with exact TCR constant sequence were kept, trimmed to 150 nt, and grouped by their 12-nt molecular barcodes. Reads inside each barcode group were sub-clustered using a 15% Levenshtein threshold, and a quality-weighted consensus sequence was constructed for each RNA molecule. Non-functional sequences were filtered out, along with any lower-count sequence sitting one edit away from another sequence. Barcode sub-clusters with fewer than 20% of the maximum read count were removed, based on fitting two negative binomial distributions. TCRdb took the public reads, trimmed them with fastp at Q25, ran MiXCR for clone calling and kept in-frame beta chains. Rows with one shared CDR3 protein collapse into an entry with the most common genes and DNA. TCRdb, not the original authors, processed these V and J calls. In all, the sample holds about 86,000 distinct CDR3 sequences, and about 23% of those were seen once. The top ten clonotypes cover less than 0.85% of the sample.

Libraries of naive CD8 T cells were generated from around 20,000 to 990,000 sorted cells, with 10%, 30% or 50% of the purified RNA used. On a BD FACSAria II, naive CD8 T cells were FACS-sorted as CD8+CD4-CCR7+CD45RA+ and collected into RLT Plus buffer. Around 11 TCR copies' worth of Jurkat RNA were spiked into 20,000-1,000,000 naive CD8 T cell samples to test detection sensitivity. Enrichment of CD8 T cells was performed with RosetteSep CD8+ T Cell Enrichment Cocktail and Ficoll-Paque, after which ACK red cell lysis was carried out. V drops 4 bases and J drops 0 bases, leaving 16 bases in between. CDR1 and CDR2, per the germline V gene, are SQVTM and ANQGSEA. Inclusive of the bounding cysteine and phenylalanine, the CDR3 is 16 residues long. The kept DNA is CDR3 alone, 48 bases in frame from the first base.

Sequencing was performed on naive CD8+ T cells from blood, with Jurkat cell RNA spiked in. The cell subset or site tag for this specimen amounts to: FACS-sorted CD8+CD4-CCR7+CD45RA+ naive T cells. This clonotype was sampled from a human donor in good health. Some libraries in this study had Jurkat cell RNA spiked in. The chain couples TRBV29-1 to TRBJ2-1; the D segment could be TRBD1, given 6 matching bases. The nucleotide sequence reads TGCAGCGTTGGAGGGGGAACATCCGGCTCCTACAATGAGCAGTTCTTC. The resulting protein is CSVGGGTSGSYNEQFF.